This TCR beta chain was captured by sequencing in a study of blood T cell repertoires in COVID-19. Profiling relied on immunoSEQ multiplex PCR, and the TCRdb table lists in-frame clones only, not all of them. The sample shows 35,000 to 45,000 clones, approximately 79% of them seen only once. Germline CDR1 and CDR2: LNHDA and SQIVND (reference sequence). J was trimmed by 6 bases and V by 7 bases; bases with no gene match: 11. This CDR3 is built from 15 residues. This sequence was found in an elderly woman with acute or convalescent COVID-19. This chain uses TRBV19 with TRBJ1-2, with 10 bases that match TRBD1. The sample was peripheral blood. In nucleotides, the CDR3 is TGTGCCAGTATGATCCAACGCGGGACAGGGGATGGCTACACCTTC. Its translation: CASMIQRGTGDGYTF.